A selection of T cell receptor beta chains follows, all from one sample in a study of shared clonotypes between healthy human individuals. Assay used: immunoSEQ multiplex PCR; TCRdb lists only in-frame clones, some missing. Here the sample spans roughly 2,500,000 clones, 80% to 95% being singletons. Sequencing used naive CD4+ T cells from PBMCs. These receptors came from a man aged 18 to 29 in good health. Some clones in this sample may be carry-over from other donors' samples. Each CDR3 is given with its conserved first and last residue. A D gene is named only where the DNA matches it firmly. Size is omitted from some rows. Given values are once, few, many or a class for expanded clones.

abundance	d_gene	v_gene	j_gene	CDR3aa	CDR3nt
NA	TRBD2	TRBV7-2	TRBJ2-3	CASGWWTSGTDTQYF	TGTGCCAGTGGATGGTGGACTAGCGGCACAGATACGCAGTATTTT
NA	NA	TRBV28	TRBJ1-2	CASSSGAYPIYGYTF	TGTGCCAGCAGTTCAGGGGCCTATCCGATCTATGGCTACACCTTC
NA	NA	TRBV5-1	TRBJ2-7	CASSLGGLYEQYF	TGCGCCAGCAGCTTGGGGGGCTTGTACGAGCAGTACTTC
few	TRBD1	TRBV7-3	TRBJ1-1	CASSSQGERAFF	TGTGCCAGCAGCTCCCAGGGGGAAAGGGCTTTCTTT
NA	TRBD1	TRBV7-2	TRBJ2-7	CASSLRDSGDEQYF	TGTGCCAGCAGCCTCCGGGACAGTGGAGACGAGCAGTACTTC
NA	NA	TRBV6-5	TRBJ2-5	CASSNYRGLYF	TGTGCCAGCAGTAATTATCGAGGGCTGTACTTC
NA	NA	TRBV18	TRBJ1-1	CASSRVLDTEAFF	TGTGCCAGCTCACGGGTCCTAGACACTGAAGCTTTCTTT
NA	NA	TRBV28	TRBJ1-2	CASSPLQGLGNYGYTF	TGTGCCAGCAGTCCCTTGCAGGGTCTGGGCAACTATGGCTACACCTTC
NA	NA	TRBV5-1	TRBJ2-3	CASSFPESKPQYF	TGCGCCAGCAGCTTCCCGGAATCGAAGCCGCAGTATTTT
NA	TRBD1	TRBV28	TRBJ2-7	CASSTQGGTGSPYEQYF	TGTGCCAGCAGTACCCAGGGGGGGACAGGGTCCCCTTACGAGCAGTACTTC
NA	TRBD1	TRBV5-1	TRBJ1-1	CASSFMGTVNTEAFF	TGCGCCAGCAGCTTTATGGGGACAGTTAACACTGAAGCTTTCTTT
NA	TRBD2	TRBV14	TRBJ2-1	CASSRLAGGYNEQFF	TGTGCCAGCAGCCGGCTAGCGGGAGGCTACAATGAGCAGTTCTTC
NA	NA	TRBV29-1	TRBJ2-7	CSGWAGTTSYEQYF	TGCAGCGGATGGGCCGGGACAACTTCCTACGAGCAGTACTTC
NA	TRBD2	TRBV6-5	TRBJ2-3	CASSSLAGRGSDTQYF	TGTGCCAGCAGTTCGCTAGCGGGGAGGGGGTCAGATACGCAGTATTTT
NA	TRBD2	TRBV27	TRBJ2-3	CASSSGGRSTDTQYF	TGTGCCAGCAGTTCTGGCGGGAGGAGCACAGATACGCAGTATTTT
NA	TRBD2	TRBV7-7	TRBJ2-7	CASSSREGGEQYF	TGTGCCAGCAGCTCACGGGAGGGCGGCGAGCAGTACTTC
NA	NA	TRBV29-1	TRBJ1-1	CSVSRGVNTEAFF	TGCAGCGTTTCCAGGGGTGTGAACACTGAAGCTTTCTTT
NA	NA	TRBV5-1	TRBJ2-4	CASSSPGSAKNIQYF	TGCGCCAGCAGCTCCCCGGGGTCGGCCAAAAACATTCAGTACTTC
NA	NA	TRBV28	TRBJ1-5	CASRLRTWQPQHF	TGTGCCAGCAGATTGAGGACTTGGCAGCCCCAGCATTTT
NA	NA	TRBV11-3	TRBJ2-2	CASSLRHLAEAGAGELFF	TGTGCCAGCAGCTTGAGACATCTGGCGGAGGCCGGCGCCGGGGAGCTGTTTTTT
NA	TRBD1	TRBV5-8	TRBJ2-1	CASGNPGQGYNEQFF	TGTGCCAGCGGCAATCCGGGACAGGGATACAATGAGCAGTTCTTC
once	TRBD1	TRBV28	TRBJ1-5	CASSFRDRASNQPQHF	TGTGCCAGCAGTTTCCGGGACAGGGCTAGCAATCAGCCCCAGCATTTT
NA	TRBD1	TRBV28	TRBJ2-5	CASSLGTEKTQYF	TGTGCCAGCAGTTTAGGGACAGAGAAGACCCAGTACTTC
NA	NA	TRBV6-1	TRBJ1-1	CASNVTPLTEAFF	TGTGCCAGCAACGTTACCCCGCTGACTGAAGCTTTCTTT
NA	TRBD1	TRBV2	TRBJ2-1	CASSSDRGRDNEQFF	TGTGCCAGCAGCTCCGACAGGGGGAGAGACAATGAGCAGTTCTTC
NA	NA	TRBV4-3	TRBJ2-4	CASSQESAVAKNIQYF	TGCGCCAGCAGCCAAGAATCGGCAGTAGCCAAAAACATTCAGTACTTC
NA	NA	TRBV6-1	TRBJ1-2	CASSERRTGYGYTF	TGTGCCAGCAGTGAAAGGCGGACCGGCTATGGCTACACCTTC
NA	TRBD1	TRBV2	TRBJ1-5	CASRGLDRGFGNQPQHF	TGTGCCAGCAGGGGACTCGACAGGGGTTTCGGCAATCAGCCCCAGCATTTT
NA	NA	TRBV11-3	TRBJ2-1	CASSLAQGHRSYNEQFF	TGTGCCAGCAGCTTAGCCCAGGGCCATCGCTCCTACAATGAGCAGTTCTTC
NA	TRBD2	TRBV11-3	TRBJ2-3	CASSLVPSGREYF	TGTGCCAGCAGCTTAGTCCCTAGCGGGAGGGAGTATTTT
once	NA	TRBV6-5	TRBJ2-2	CASMRGGGLAPKLFF	TGTGCCAGCATGAGGGGAGGGGGGTTGGCCCCGAAGCTGTTTTTT
NA	NA	TRBV6-6	TRBJ2-5	CASINRGGETQYF	TGTGCCAGCATAAACAGGGGGGGGGAGACCCAGTACTTC
NA	NA	TRBV19	TRBJ1-2	CASSMPASNYGYTF	TGTGCCAGTAGTATGCCAGCCTCCAACTATGGCTACACCTTC
once	NA	TRBV5-6	TRBJ2-3	CASSLVLAASTDTQYF	TGTGCCAGCAGCTTGGTGCTAGCAGCGAGCACAGATACGCAGTATTTT
NA	TRBD1	TRBV28	TRBJ2-5	CASSSSGTGQETQYF	TGTGCCAGCAGTTCCTCCGGGACAGGGCAAGAGACCCAGTACTTC
NA	NA	TRBV7-2	TRBJ1-2	CASSSLLHGYTF	TGTGCCAGCAGCTCCCTTCTCCATGGCTACACCTTC
NA	NA	TRBV5-1	TRBJ2-3	CASSLDPQPSTDTQYF	TGCGCCAGCAGCTTGGACCCCCAGCCTAGCACAGATACGCAGTATTTT
NA	NA	TRBV9	TRBJ2-1	CASSGQVGSYNEQFF	TGTGCCAGCAGCGGCCAGGTTGGGAGTTACAATGAGCAGTTCTTC
NA	TRBD2	TRBV28	TRBJ2-1	CASRHIAGGPAEQFF	TGTGCCAGCAGACATATAGCGGGAGGGCCGGCTGAGCAGTTCTTC
once	TRBD1	TRBV6-1	TRBJ1-2	CASSGQGPDYGYTF	TGTGCCAGCAGTGGACAGGGGCCCGACTATGGCTACACCTTC
few	TRBD1	TRBV28	TRBJ1-5	CATGQGGSNQPQHF	TGTGCCACTGGACAGGGGGGGAGCAATCAGCCCCAGCATTTT
NA	NA	TRBV7-2	TRBJ1-2	CASSPQGGVNYGYTF	TGTGCCAGCAGCCCCCAGGGCGGGGTTAACTATGGCTACACCTTC
NA	TRBD2	TRBV18	TRBJ2-7	CASSPGLAGAEQYF	TGTGCCAGTTCCCCGGGACTAGCGGGAGCCGAGCAGTACTTC
NA	TRBD1	TRBV5-1	TRBJ2-1	CASSSSGTGRPEQFF	TGCGCCAGCAGCTCCTCCGGGACAGGACGTCCTGAGCAGTTCTTC
NA	NA	TRBV15	TRBJ2-2	CATSLPLSTGELFF	TGTGCCACCAGCCTCCCCCTGTCGACCGGGGAGCTGTTTTTT
NA	TRBD2	TRBV9	TRBJ2-5	CASSVAISGAYEQETQYF	TGTGCCAGCAGCGTAGCTATTAGCGGGGCCTACGAGCAAGAGACCCAGTACTTC
NA	NA	TRBV28	TRBJ1-2	CASRNPGARDGYTF	TGTGCCAGCCGCAACCCGGGGGCCCGGGATGGCTACACCTTC
NA	TRBD1	TRBV18	TRBJ2-1	CASSPAGQGAYNEQFF	TGTGCCAGCTCACCAGCCGGACAGGGGGCTTACAATGAGCAGTTCTTC
NA	NA	TRBV2	TRBJ2-6	CASIESGANVLTF	TGTGCCAGCATAGAGTCTGGGGCCAACGTCCTGACTTTC
once	NA	TRBV18	TRBJ1-1	CASSQGVGYLDTEAFF	TGTGCCAGCTCACAGGGTGTAGGATATTTGGACACTGAAGCTTTCTTT
NA	NA	TRBV7-2	TRBJ2-7	CASSRRDTGYEQYF	TGTGCCAGCAGTCGCCGGGACACAGGCTACGAGCAGTACTTC
NA	NA	TRBV28	TRBJ1-2	CASSFRGYYGYTF	TGTGCCAGCAGTTTCCGGGGCTACTATGGCTACACCTTC
NA	NA	TRBV2	TRBJ2-1	CASSEGPPGLARSYNEQFF	TGTGCCAGCAGTGAAGGCCCCCCTGGGCTAGCGAGGTCCTACAATGAGCAGTTCTTC
NA	TRBD2	TRBV5-1	TRBJ2-2	CASTGTSGSPGELFF	TGCGCCAGCACAGGGACTAGCGGGAGCCCCGGGGAGCTGTTTTTT
few	NA	TRBV2	TRBJ1-2	CASSVGRGGYTF	TGTGCCAGCAGTGTCGGCCGAGGGGGCTACACCTTC
NA	NA	TRBV4-2	TRBJ2-2	CASSLALGPNTGELFF	TGTGCCAGCAGCCTGGCTCTGGGACCGAACACCGGGGAGCTGTTTTTT
NA	NA	TRBV5-5	TRBJ2-3	CASSGGPPPDTQYF	TGTGCCAGCAGCGGCGGACCTCCCCCAGATACGCAGTATTTT
NA	TRBD1	TRBV18	TRBJ2-7	CASSQRQGDYEQYF	TGTGCCAGCTCACAAAGGCAGGGGGACTACGAGCAGTACTTC
once	NA	TRBV5-1	TRBJ2-7	CASSSTGNEQYF	TGCGCCAGCAGTAGTACAGGGAACGAGCAGTACTTC
NA	TRBD1	TRBV6-6	TRBJ1-5	CASSYSKGAQPQHF	TGTGCCAGCAGTTACTCGAAGGGGGCTCAGCCCCAGCATTTT